This T cell receptor (beta chain) was captured by sequencing in a study of cytomegalovirus exposure and HLA in healthy donors. Study-wide background: Caucasian-associated ancestry cluster membership applied to around 76% of around 400 genotyped donors.

A multiplex PCR was run with 60 Vbeta primers and 13 Jbeta primers. The table came from immunoSEQ multiplex PCR; TCRdb's copy has only in-frame clones and leaves some out. The sample contains more than 150,000 clones, approximately 84% of which appear only once. The CDR3 extends over 15 amino acids. V shed 0 bases, J shed 4 bases, and the junction held 3 bases outside the gene matches. CDR1 MNHNS and CDR2 SASEGT come from the germline V gene. This sequence originates from a girl in the first two years of life in good health and CMV-seronegative. Sequencing was performed on PBMCs. The chain links TRBV6-1 to TRBJ1-2, with TRBD1 identical over 9 bases. CDR3 nucleotide sequence: TGTGCCAGCAGTGAAGCGCTACAGGGGGCCTATGGCTACACCTTC. It specifies CASSEALQGAYGYTF.